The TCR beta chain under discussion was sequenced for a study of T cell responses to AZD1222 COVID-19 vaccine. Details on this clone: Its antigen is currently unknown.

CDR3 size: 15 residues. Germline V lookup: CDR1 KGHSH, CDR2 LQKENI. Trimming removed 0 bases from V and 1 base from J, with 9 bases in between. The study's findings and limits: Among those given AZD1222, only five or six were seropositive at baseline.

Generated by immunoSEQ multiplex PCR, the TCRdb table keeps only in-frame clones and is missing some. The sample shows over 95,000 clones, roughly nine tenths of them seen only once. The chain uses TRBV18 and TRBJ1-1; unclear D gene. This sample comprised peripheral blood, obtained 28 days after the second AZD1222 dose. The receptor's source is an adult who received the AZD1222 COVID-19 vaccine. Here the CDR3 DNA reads TGTGCCAGCTCACCACCGTCAGTTCAGAACACTGAAGCTTTCTTT. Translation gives CASSPPSVQNTEAFF.